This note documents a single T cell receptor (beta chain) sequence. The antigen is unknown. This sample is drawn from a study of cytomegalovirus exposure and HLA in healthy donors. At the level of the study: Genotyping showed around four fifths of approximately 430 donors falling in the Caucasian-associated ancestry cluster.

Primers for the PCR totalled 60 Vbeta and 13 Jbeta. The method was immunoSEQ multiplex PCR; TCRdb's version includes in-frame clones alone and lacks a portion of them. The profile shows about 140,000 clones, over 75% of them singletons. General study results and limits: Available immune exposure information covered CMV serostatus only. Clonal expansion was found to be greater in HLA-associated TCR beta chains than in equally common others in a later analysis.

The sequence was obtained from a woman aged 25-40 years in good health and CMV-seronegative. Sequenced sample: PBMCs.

The CDR3 nucleotides read TGTGCCAGCAGTTTATCTGGCCCAAACGAGCAGTACTTC. It yields the protein CASSLSGPNEQYF. V is TRBV27 and J is TRBJ2-7, with unresolved D. The CDR3 is made up of 13 amino acids. Trimming removed 0 bases from V and 5 bases from J, with 8 bases in between. Germline CDR1 reads MNHEY; CDR2 reads SMNVEV (reference sequence).